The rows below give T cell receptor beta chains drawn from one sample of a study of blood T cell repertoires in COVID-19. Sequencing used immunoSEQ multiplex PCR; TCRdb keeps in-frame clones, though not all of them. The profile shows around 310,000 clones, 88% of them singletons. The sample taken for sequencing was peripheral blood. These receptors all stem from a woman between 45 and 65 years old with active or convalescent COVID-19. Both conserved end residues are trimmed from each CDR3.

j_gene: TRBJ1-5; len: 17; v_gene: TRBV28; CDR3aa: ASSFARDRFIYSNQPQH
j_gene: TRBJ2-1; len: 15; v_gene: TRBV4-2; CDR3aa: ASSFTPSGQSYNEQF
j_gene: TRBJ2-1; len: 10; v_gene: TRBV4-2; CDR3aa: ASSQAGGEQF
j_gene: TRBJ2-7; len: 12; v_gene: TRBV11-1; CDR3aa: ASSLDRVAYEQY
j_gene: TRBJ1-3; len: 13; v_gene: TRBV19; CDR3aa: ASRDPDSSGNTIY
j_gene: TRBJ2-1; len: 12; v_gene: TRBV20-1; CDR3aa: SASGVLSGAEQF
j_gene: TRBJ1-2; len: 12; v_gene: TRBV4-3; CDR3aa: ASSQAWEGTGYT
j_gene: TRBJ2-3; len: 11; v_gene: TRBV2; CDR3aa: ASFAGGTDTQY
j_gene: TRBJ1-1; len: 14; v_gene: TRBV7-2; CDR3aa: ASSHYGTEKVTEAF
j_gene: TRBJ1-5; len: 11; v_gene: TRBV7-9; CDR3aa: ASSLEGGQPQH
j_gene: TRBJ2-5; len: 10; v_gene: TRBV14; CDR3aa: ASSQVFETQY
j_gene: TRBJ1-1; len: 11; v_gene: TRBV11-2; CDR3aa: ASSPRTGWEAF
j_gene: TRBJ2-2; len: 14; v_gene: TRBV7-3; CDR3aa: ASSPTGGANTGELF
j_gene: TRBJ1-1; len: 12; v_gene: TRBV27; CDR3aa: ASSLIGMNTEAF
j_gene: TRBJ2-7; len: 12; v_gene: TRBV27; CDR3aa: ASSPGWTGNEQY
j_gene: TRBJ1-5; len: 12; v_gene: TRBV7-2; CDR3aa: ASSSTGDNQPQH
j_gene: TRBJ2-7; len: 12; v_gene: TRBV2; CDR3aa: ASSGGRGSYEQY
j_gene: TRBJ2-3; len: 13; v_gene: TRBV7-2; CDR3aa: ASSFLPSGRDTQY
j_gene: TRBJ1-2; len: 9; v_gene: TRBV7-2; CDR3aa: ASSPRPGYT
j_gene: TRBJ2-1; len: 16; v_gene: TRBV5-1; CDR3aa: ASSSPQTSGDINNEQF
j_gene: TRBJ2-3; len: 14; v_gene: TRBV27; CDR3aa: ASSFSAGGPPDTQY
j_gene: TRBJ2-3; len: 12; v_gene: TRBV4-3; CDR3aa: ASSPVGSTDTQY
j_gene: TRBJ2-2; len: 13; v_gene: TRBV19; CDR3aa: ASSPTGLATGELF
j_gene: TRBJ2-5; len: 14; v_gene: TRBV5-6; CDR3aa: ASSLMGDGVLETQY
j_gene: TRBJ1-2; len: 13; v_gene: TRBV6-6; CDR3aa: ASSYGPTRAYGYT
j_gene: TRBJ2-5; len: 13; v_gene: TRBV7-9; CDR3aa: ASSSWTSGQETQY
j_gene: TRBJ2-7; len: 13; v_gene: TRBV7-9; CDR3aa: ASSPRLAASYEQY
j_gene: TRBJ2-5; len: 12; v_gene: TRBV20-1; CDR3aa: SASRASGQETQY
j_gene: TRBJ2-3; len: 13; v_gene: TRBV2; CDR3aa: ASSPGQRRTDTQY
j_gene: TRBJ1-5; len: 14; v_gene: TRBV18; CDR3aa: ASSPGVGRGNQPQH
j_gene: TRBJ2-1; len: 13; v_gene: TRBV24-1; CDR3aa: ATSGTGPGDWEQF
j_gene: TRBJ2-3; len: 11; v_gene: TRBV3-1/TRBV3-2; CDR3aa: ASSHLGTDTQY
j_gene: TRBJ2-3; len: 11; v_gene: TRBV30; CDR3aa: AWRGAGTDTQY
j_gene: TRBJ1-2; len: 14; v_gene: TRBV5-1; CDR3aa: ASSLVGQKANYGYT
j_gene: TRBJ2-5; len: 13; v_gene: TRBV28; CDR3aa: ASSSRLAGGETQY
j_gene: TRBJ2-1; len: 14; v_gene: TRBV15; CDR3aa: ATSGPYKDRSDEQF
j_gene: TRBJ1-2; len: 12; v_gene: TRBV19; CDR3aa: ASSKQGLNYGYT
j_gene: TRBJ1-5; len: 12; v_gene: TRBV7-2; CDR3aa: ASSLVQVNQPQH
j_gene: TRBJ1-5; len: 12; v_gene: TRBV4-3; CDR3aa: ASSQDDGDQPQH
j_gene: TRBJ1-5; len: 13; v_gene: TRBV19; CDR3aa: ASSIVGGRNQPQH
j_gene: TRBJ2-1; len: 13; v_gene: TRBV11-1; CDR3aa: ASSLDGQPYNEQF
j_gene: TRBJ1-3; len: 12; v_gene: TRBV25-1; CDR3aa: ASSEGGAGNTIY
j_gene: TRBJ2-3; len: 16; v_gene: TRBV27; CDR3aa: ASSPTPREGLITDTQY
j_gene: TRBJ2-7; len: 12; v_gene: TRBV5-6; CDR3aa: ASSLGGQPYEQY
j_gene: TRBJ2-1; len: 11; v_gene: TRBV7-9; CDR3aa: ASSLGGRNEQF
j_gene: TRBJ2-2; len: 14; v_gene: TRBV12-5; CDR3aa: ASGKGTGPNTGELF
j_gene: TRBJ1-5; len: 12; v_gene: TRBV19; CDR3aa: ASSAEDSDQPQH
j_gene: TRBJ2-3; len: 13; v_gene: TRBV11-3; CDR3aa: ASSLGDRVTDTQY
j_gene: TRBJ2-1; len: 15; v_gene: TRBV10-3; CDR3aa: AISGTSGGSSYNEQF
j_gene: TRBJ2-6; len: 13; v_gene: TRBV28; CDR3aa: ASSLLKGGANVLT
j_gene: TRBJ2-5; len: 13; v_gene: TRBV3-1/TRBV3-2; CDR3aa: ASSPQILAAETQY
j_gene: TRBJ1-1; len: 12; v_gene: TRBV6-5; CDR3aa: ASSSDREITEAF
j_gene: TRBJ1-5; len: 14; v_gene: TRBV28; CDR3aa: ASSSYGTGKGQPQH
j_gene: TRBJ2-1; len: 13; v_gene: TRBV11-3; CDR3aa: ASSLEPGGWNEQF
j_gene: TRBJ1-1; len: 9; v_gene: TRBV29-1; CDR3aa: SVSRESEAF
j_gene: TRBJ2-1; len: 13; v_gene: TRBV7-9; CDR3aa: ASSPGVGLYNEQF
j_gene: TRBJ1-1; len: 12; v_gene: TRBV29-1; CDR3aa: SVEDPVFNTEAF
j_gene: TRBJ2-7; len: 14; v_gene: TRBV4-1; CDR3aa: ASSLGTSGKAHEQY
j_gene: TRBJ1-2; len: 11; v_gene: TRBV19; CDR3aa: ASRTPGNYGYT